The rows below give T cell receptor beta chains drawn from one sample of a study of identical twins. TCRdb processed the 5' RACE reads anew with MiXCR; each CDR3 protein has one entry. The sample holds 420,000 or so distinct CDR3 sequences, around 20% seen once. Sequenced: naive T cells sorted from blood. The receptor set was obtained from a man aged 50 to 59 in good health. Each CDR3 is given with its conserved first and last residue.

len | v_gene | CDR3aa
15 | TRBV11-1 | CASSFLTGIQGEQFF
14 | TRBV15 | CATSRGQINYGYTF
17 | TRBV3-1 | CASSQGVPGVGTDTQYF
13 | TRBV25-1 | CASSLSGITEAFF
12 | TRBV7-9 | CASSFSPRELFF
14 | TRBV12-3/TRBV12-4 | CASSSGGGADEQYF
15 | TRBV6-5 | CASSYLQELTYEQYF
14 | TRBV6-2/TRBV6-3 | CASSTGTLREAQYF
13 | TRBV28 | CTSRGTATYEQYF
16 | TRBV4-2 | CASSQEPLAGQETQYF
11 | TRBV29-1 | CSVGVQETQYF
13 | TRBV28 | CASSLGGVYEQYF
14 | TRBV25-1 | CASSEFGTGNEQFF
17 | TRBV4-3 | CASSQDRSSGNYNEQFF
16 | TRBV6-1 | CASSFGPKGTNEKLFF
15 | TRBV11-2 | CASSFFGPGGNEQFF
13 | TRBV20-1 | CSAPTSGGYEQYF